The 15 T cell receptor beta chains below all came from one sample that was sequenced in a study of blood T cell repertoires in COVID-19. TCRdb's table, derived via immunoSEQ multiplex PCR, lists solely in-frame clones and lacks some. Of 200,000 to 250,000 clones listed, 85% to 90% are singletons. Sequencing was performed on PBMCs or T cells enriched from blood (not recorded which). These receptors originate from a woman aged 45 to 65 with acute COVID-19.

The V gene is TRBV27, the J gene TRBJ1-2, with 8 nucleotides matching TRBD1. V shed 6 bases and J 7 bases; nucleotides not matched to a gene: 4. The CDR3 is 12 amino acids. Per the germline V gene, CDR1 is MNHEY and CDR2 is SMNVEV (reference sequence). Here the CDR3 DNA reads TGTGCCAGCAGGACAGGGGATGGTGGCTACACCTTC. Protein product: CASRTGDGGYTF.

CDR3 bases: TGTGCCAGCAGTGAACGAAGGGGACCCCAGCATTTT. Protein product: CASSERRGPQHF. This sequence joins TRBV6-1 and TRBJ1-5; possibly TRBD1 for D (5 bases). The CDR3 loop spans 12 amino acids. Germline loops: CDR1 MNHNS, CDR2 SASEGT. V dropped 2 bases and J dropped 10 bases, with 9 bases sitting between them.

The chain carries TRBV28 and TRBJ2-7; 9 bases fit TRBD1. J was trimmed by 0 bases and V by 6 bases; bases with no gene match: 6. The length of the CDR3 is 15 residues. CDR1 and CDR2 (germline): MDHEN, SYDVKM. The CDR3 region is CASSDTGGGSYEQYF. CDR3 nucleotides: TGTGCCAGCAGCGACACAGGGGGCGGCTCCTACGAGCAGTACTTC.

The V call is TRBV28, the J call TRBJ2-6; 7 positions agree with TRBD1. Losses at the gene ends were 6 bases for V and 0 bases for J; bases not matched to a gene: 14. Germline CDR1 MDHEN, CDR2 SYDVKM. This CDR3 contains 19 residues. The DNA of the CDR3 is TGTGCCAGCAGCGATACAACCGGGACAGTTCGCTCTGGGGCCAACGTCCTGACTTTC. As protein: CASSDTTGTVRSGANVLTF.

The chain carries TRBV7-9 and TRBJ2-7; 12 bases fit TRBD2. The CDR3 consists of 16 residues. Germline V gives CDR1 SEHNR, CDR2 FQNEAQ (reference sequence). J was trimmed by 0 bases and V by 5 bases; bases with no gene match: 5. In DNA form, the CDR3 reads TGTGCCAGCAGCAGCGGGACTAGCGGGCCCTCCTACGAGCAGTACTTC. Its protein is CASSSGTSGPSYEQYF.

V is TRBV10-2 and J is TRBJ2-1, with TRBD1 matching over 9 bases. The trim removed 4 bases at V and 0 bases at J, leaving 1 base unmatched. The length of the CDR3 is 15 residues. Germline lookup yields CDR1 WSHSY and CDR2 SAAADI. The CDR3, as DNA: TGCGCCAGCAGTGGGACAGGGGCCTCCTACAATGAGCAGTTCTTC. As protein: CASSGTGASYNEQFF.

J is TRBJ1-2 and V is TRBV5-5; D remains ambiguous. The CDR3 runs to 15 residues. Trimming removed 0 bases at V and 4 bases at J, with 13 bases between. The germline gives CDR1 SGHKS, CDR2 YYEKEE (reference sequence). As DNA, the CDR3 is TGTGCCAGCAGCTTGGCCCACAGTGATCCCTATGGCTACACCTTC. This encodes CASSLAHSDPYGYTF.

The chain has TRBV28 and TRBJ1-6, with 12 positions matching TRBD1. J lost 7 bases, V lost 4 bases, and 11 bases had no gene match. Germline V CDR1 and CDR2: MDHEN, SYDVKM. The length of the CDR3 is 18 residues. The CDR3 bases are TGTGCCAGCAGTTACCTTGGGACAGGGGGCGCATGGAATTCACCCCTCCACTTT. Protein product: CASSYLGTGGAWNSPLHF.

This clone appeared once. The chain has TRBV7-6 and TRBJ1-3; TRBD1 is a possible D gene (5 bases). The CDR3 is 18 amino acids. Trimming shortened V by 3 bases and J by 0 bases, and 18 bases separated the two germline ends. In germline, CDR1 is SGHVS, CDR2 FNYEAQ. In nucleotides, the CDR3 is TGTGCCAGCAGCTTGACAGCAGCGGGCAGGGACTCTGGAAACACCATATATTTT. Its translation is CASSLTAAGRDSGNTIYF.

The rearrangement joins TRBV7-8 to TRBJ2-5; D unresolved. This CDR3 contains 13 residues. Germline lookup yields CDR1 SGHVS and CDR2 FQNEAQ. Trimming left V 3 bases short and J 0 bases short, with 5 bases between. The CDR3 region is CASSFSDQETQYF. The DNA for the CDR3 is TGTGCCAGCAGCTTTTCGGACCAAGAGACCCAGTACTTC.

The chain uses TRBV6-5 and TRBJ2-1; D ambiguous. There are 15 residues in the CDR3. Trimming took 6 bases from V and 8 from J, leaving 20 bases between them. CDR1 and CDR2 (germline): MNHEY, SVGAGI. For the CDR3, the DNA is TGTGCCAGCAGGCCTGAAGGTATCCTAGGAGATGAGCAGTTCTTC. It is translated as CASRPEGILGDEQFF.

The gene calls are TRBV5-5 and TRBJ1-5; tentative D call: TRBD1 (5 bases). Germline-derived CDR1 and CDR2 are SGHKS and YYEKEE (reference sequence). The CDR3 is 15 amino acids. V shed 0 bases and J shed 2 bases, with 9 bases lying between them. CDR3 coding DNA: TGTGCCAGCAGCTTGGCGCCGGGGGGCAATCAGCCCCAGCATTTT. It encodes CASSLAPGGNQPQHF.

This clone was seen a handful of times. The chain couples TRBV5-1 to TRBJ1-6; 10 bases match TRBD1. Germline V CDR1 and CDR2: SGHRS, YFSETQ. V trimming: 0 bases; J trimming: 8 bases; junction bases outside the gene matches: 5. The CDR3 is 16 amino acids. The CDR3 sequence: CASSLGQGAVDSPLHF. The CDR3 nucleotides are TGCGCCAGCAGCTTGGGACAGGGGGCTGTCGATTCACCCCTCCACTTT.

V is TRBV19 and J is TRBJ1-3; 7 bases are shared with TRBD1. Per the germline V gene, CDR1 is LNHDA and CDR2 is SQIVND (reference sequence). The CDR3 sequence is 14 residues long. The V segment lost 6 bases and the J segment 2 bases; nucleotides outside the gene matches: 4. The DNA of the CDR3 is TGTGCCAGTAGGACAGGGTCCCCTGGAAACACCATATATTTT. It translates to CASRTGSPGNTIYF.

The V gene is TRBV30, the J gene TRBJ2-3, with TRBD2 identical over 14 bases. The CDR3 is made up of 16 amino acids. Germline V gene sequence: CDR1 GTSNPN, CDR2 SVGIG (reference sequence). V was clipped by 5 bases and J by 4 bases; unmatched bases: 8. CDR3 coding DNA: TGTGCCTGGGACCTCCCGGGACTAGCGGGGGCAGATACGCAGTATTTT. Amino acids: CAWDLPGLAGADTQYF.